Here is one T cell receptor (beta chain) with its context. The CDR3 covers 14 residues. V was trimmed by 4 bases and J by 3 bases, leaving 11 bases between them. The germline V gene encodes CDR1 LNHDA and CDR2 SQIVND (reference sequence). The sample is drawn from a study of T cell changes during pregnancy in multiple sclerosis. TCRdb keeps only in-frame clones here, not all; method: immunoSEQ multiplex PCR. The sample lists tens of thousands of clones, about 88% occurring once. Source: CD4+ T cells from peripheral blood mononuclear cells, taken in the second trimester of pregnancy. The TCR was taken from a female donor with multiple sclerosis, enrolled in a pregnancy study. The chain combines TRBV19 with TRBJ2-3; D unclear. The CDR3 protein is CASSTGFETDTQYF. Written as DNA, the CDR3 is TGTGCCAGTAGTACCGGGTTTGAGACAGATACGCAGTATTTT. Complete variable domain (other parts from reference TRBV19 and TRBJ2-3): DGGITQSPKYLFRKEGQNVTLSCEQNLNHDAMYWYRQDPGQGLRLIYYSQIVNDFQKGDIAEGYSVSREKKESFPLTVTSAQKNPTAFYLCASSTGFETDTQYFGPGTRLTVL.